A single T cell receptor beta chain is shown here with its context. The antigen remains unidentified. cDNA serving as the sequencing template came from extracted, reverse transcribed RNA. Libraries were prepared by immunoSEQ multiplex PCR; TCRdb keeps only in-frame clonotypes and omits some of them. The table has a few hundred thousand clones, 35% to 40% seen once. The data are from a study of CD8+ T cells in alopecia areata. The CDR3 is 16 residues long. V gave up 5 bases and J gave up 2 bases; unmatched junction bases: 11. CDR1 is SGHVS, CDR2 FNYEAQ, per germline. General study findings and limits: Having one nonresponder leaves uncertain how baseline CD8+ expansion relates to response.

Documented treatment: oral pan-JAK inhibitor, 5-10 mg twice daily. Alopecia areata patients provided lesional scalp punch biopsies and peripheral blood. This material consisted of CD4+ T cells sorted from blood, taken between weeks 30 and 35, from a patient treated with tofacitinib. The chain employs TRBV7-6 and TRBJ1-1; 7 nucleotides match TRBD1. This clonotype originated in a human donor with alopecia areata. CDR3 sequence: CASSPGGTALNTEAFF. For the CDR3, the DNA is TGTGCCAGCAGCCCGGGCGGGACAGCCCTTAACACTGAAGCTTTCTTT.